This T cell receptor (beta chain) was identified during a study of blood T cell repertoires in COVID-19. The germline V gene has CDR1 KGHDR and CDR2 SFDVKD. The CDR3 is 15 residues long. V was shortened by 7 bases and J by 4 bases, with 15 bases between the two germline ends. As handled by the study authors: Reference gene primer amplification gave nucleated cell count estimates. Here immunoSEQ multiplex PCR was the method, and the copy in TCRdb shows in-frame clones only, minus some. The DNA was the basis for D and trimming; V, J and clone size are from that table. The sample lists about 92,000 clones, 80% occurring once.

The chain carries TRBV24-1 and TRBJ1-4, with D uncertain. The origin of this receptor is a man aged 50 to 60 who had recovered from COVID-19. The source material was peripheral blood. The CDR3 DNA reads TGTGCCACCAGCGGAGCCCCGGGAGGTAATGAAAAACTGTTTTTT. The encoded protein is CATSGAPGGNEKLFF.